These 30 T cell receptor beta chains were sequenced from one sample in a study of early T cells in non-severe SARS-CoV-2 infection. TCRdb fed the 5' RACE reads into MiXCR, producing one record per CDR3 protein. Of 70,000 to 80,000 distinct CDR3 sequences detected, over 10% appear once; the ten largest clones hold 2.5% to 3%. Sequences were derived from whole blood, sampled at baseline. These receptors came from an adult who was a healthcare worker with PCR-confirmed SARS-CoV-2 infection or an uninfected control (not recorded which).

This clonotype has just a few counts. This chain links TRBV19 with TRBJ2-1, with D tentatively TRBD1 (6 bases). V lost 4 bases, J lost 4 bases, and 11 bases lay in between. This CDR3 comprises 14 residues. The germline V gene encodes CDR1 LNHDA and CDR2 SQIVND (reference sequence). CDR3 region: CASSKGTPYNEQFF. For the CDR3, the DNA is TGTGCCAGTAGTAAAGGGACACCGTACAATGAGCAGTTCTTC.

Regarding this clonotype: The DNA is omitted, as the CDR3 cannot be located on it reliably, and the CDR3 follows TCRdb's listing. The rearrangement links TRBV18 to TRBJ2-1; the table's D call TRBD1 went unverified against the DNA. The CDR3 spans 18 residues, counting both ends. Per germline, CDR1 KGHSH and CDR2 LQKENI. CDR3: CASSPYRGNEQFFGKSLF.

The V and J genes are TRBV11-2 and TRBJ2-2; D call uncertain. Germline CDR1 SGHAT, CDR2 FQNNGV. The CDR3 has 14 residues. Deletions cut 5 bases from V and 3 bases from J, with 10 bases between. CDR3 nucleotide sequence: TGTGCCAGCAGCCATTTCACGGACACCGGGGAGCTGTTTTTT. This translates into CASSHFTDTGELFF.

There are a few counts of this clonotype. The J gene is TRBJ2-7, the V gene TRBV7-2; no reliable D call. The CDR3 sequence is 11 residues long. Germline V CDR1 and CDR2: SGHTA, FQGNSA. V was pared by 4 bases and J by 3 bases, with 4 bases between. CDR3 loop: CASSSDYEQYF. Here the CDR3 DNA reads TGTGCCAGCAGCTCAGACTACGAGCAGTACTTC.

This clonotype is a singleton in its sample. The genes are TRBV27 and TRBJ2-4; D not resolved. The V end lost 2 bases, the J end lost 0 bases, and 14 bases lay between the germline ends. Germline CDR1 is MNHEY and CDR2 is SMNVEV (reference sequence). This CDR3 has 17 amino acids. The CDR3 loop reads CASSLRSAATAKNIQYF. CDR3 coding DNA: TGTGCCAGCAGTTTAAGGTCGGCAGCGACAGCCAAAAACATTCAGTACTTC.

This chain connects TRBV3-1 to TRBJ1-1; D gene uncertain. Germline V lookup: CDR1 LGHDT, CDR2 YNNKEL (reference sequence). V was clipped by 2 bases and J by 1 base, with 14 bases between them. This CDR3 is built from 16 residues. The CDR3 protein is CASSQLGRAQNTEAFF. The CDR3 DNA follows: TGTGCCAGCAGCCAACTGGGGAGGGCCCAGAACACTGAAGCTTTCTTT.

This chain uses TRBV20-1 with TRBJ2-7; 10 bases line up with TRBD2. With V trimmed by 6 bases and J by 1 base, 3 bases remained unmatched. Germline V gives CDR1 DFQATT, CDR2 SNEGSKA (reference sequence). This CDR3 spans 13 amino acids. The CDR3 nucleotides read TGCAGTGCCATTAGCGGGGGGTCCTACGAGCAGTACTTC. Protein product: CSAISGGSYEQYF.

This clonotype was detected many times. The chain links TRBV6-6 to TRBJ1-5; D call uncertain. The CDR3 covers 12 residues. Germline V gene lookup returns CDR1 MNHNY and CDR2 SVGAGI (reference sequence). The V gene lost 0 bases and the J gene lost 6 bases, with 3 bases spanning the gap. As DNA, the CDR3 is TGTGCCAGCAGTTACTCTTCTCAGCCCCAGCATTTT. Its protein is CASSYSSQPQHF.

About this clonotype: An end of the junction does not agree with germline; a read error may underlie this. The chain recombines TRBV12-3 or TRBV12-4 with TRBJ1-6, with TRBD1 matching over 8 bases. The CDR3 totals 13 residues. The CDR3 DNA follows: TGTGCCAGCAGCGAGACAGGGGATTCACCCCTCCATTTT. This encodes CASSETGDSPLHF.

This clonotype has only a few counts. This chain uses TRBV11-2 with TRBJ2-7; D might be TRBD1 or TRBD2, each matching 5 bases. Germline CDR1 SGHAT, CDR2 FQNNGV. Trimming pared 0 bases from V and 0 bases from J, leaving 9 bases between. The CDR3 loop spans 15 amino acids. The CDR3 DNA follows: TGTGCCAGCAGCTTAGAGGGGACCGGCTCCTACGAGCAGTACTTC. This sequence encodes CASSLEGTGSYEQYF.

This clonotype has a single count. The chain is built from TRBV20-1 and TRBJ2-3; tentatively, D is TRBD2 (5 bases). In germline, CDR1 is DFQATT, CDR2 SNEGSKA (reference sequence). The ends were cut back, 7 bases at V and 0 bases at J, with 11 bases in the middle. The CDR3 totals 13 residues. CDR3 region: CSVSRASTDTQYF. CDR3 sequence (DNA): TGCAGTGTATCGCGGGCTAGCACAGATACGCAGTATTTT.

In its sample, this clonotype was seen a few times. The CDR3 region has the DNA TGTGCCAGCAGTGAGAGGAGCTCTGGAAACACCATATATTTT. It yields the protein CASSERSSGNTIYF. This chain connects TRBV6-1 to TRBJ1-3; D remains ambiguous. Germline values: CDR1 MNHNS, CDR2 SASEGT. Trimming took 3 bases from V and 0 from J, leaving 6 bases between them. The CDR3 totals 14 residues.

V usage is TRBV6-5 and J usage is TRBJ2-1; possibly TRBD2 for D (6 bases). Germline CDR1 is MNHEY and CDR2 is SVGAGI. Deletions cut 6 bases from V and 6 bases from J, with 18 bases between. The CDR3 is made up of 15 amino acids. The CDR3 DNA is TGTGCCAGCAGACCCGAGACTAGAGATTCCAATGAGCAGTTCTTC. This encodes CASRPETRDSNEQFF.

Only a few counts were recorded for this clonotype. The chain recombines TRBV4-2 with TRBJ1-5, with TRBD1 matching 7 bases. CDR1 and CDR2 (germline): LGHNA, YNFKEQ. V trimming: 4 bases; J trimming: 2 bases; junction bases outside the gene matches: 5. The CDR3 totals 15 residues. CDR3 DNA sequence: TGTGCCAGCAGCCCTTCAACAGGGGGCAATCAGCCCCAGCATTTT. Translating gives CASSPSTGGNQPQHF.

There are a few counts of this clonotype. The V gene is TRBV7-2, the J gene TRBJ1-5; 7 nucleotides match TRBD1. The trim removed 5 bases at V and 6 bases at J, leaving 7 bases unmatched. The CDR3 extends over 14 amino acids. From germline, CDR1 is SGHTA and CDR2 FQGNSA. This CDR3 is CASSQRGGGQPQHF. The CDR3 bases are TGTGCCAGCAGCCAGAGAGGGGGCGGTCAGCCCCAGCATTTT.

The chain links TRBV20-1 to TRBJ2-4; the D gene is possibly TRBD1 (6 bases). The CDR3 spans 16 residues. Germline loops: CDR1 DFQATT, CDR2 SNEGSKA (reference sequence). V dropped 1 base and J dropped 0 bases, with 13 bases sitting between them. CDR3 DNA sequence: TGCAGTGCTAGAGGAGGACAGCTAGTAGCCAAAAACATTCAGTACTTC. Translation: CSARGGQLVAKNIQYF.

This clonotype was found a few times. The chain links TRBV5-1 to TRBJ2-1, with 8 bases fitting TRBD1. There are 15 residues in the CDR3. Germline trimming cut 0 bases from V and 4 bases from J; bases unmatched to any gene: 3. Germline lookup yields CDR1 SGHRS and CDR2 YFSETQ. The CDR3 DNA reads as TGCGCCAGCAGCTTGGCCGGGACAGGATACAATGAGCAGTTCTTC. This gives the protein CASSLAGTGYNEQFF.

V usage is TRBV3-1 and J usage is TRBJ2-3; TRBD2 aligns across 8 bases. CDR1 LGHDT and CDR2 YNNKEL come from the germline V gene (reference sequence). This CDR3 contains 18 residues. With 1 base clipped from V and 5 bases from J, the junction kept 14 bases outside the gene matches. This chain's CDR3 is CASSQAGLYGGALDTQYF. In nucleotides, the CDR3 is TGTGCCAGCAGCCAAGCGGGCCTTTACGGGGGGGCCTTAGATACGCAGTATTTT.

This clonotype was detected ten times or more. The J gene is TRBJ2-7, the V gene TRBV29-1; 8 nucleotides agree with TRBD2. Per germline, CDR1 SQVTM and CDR2 ANQGSEA. The V gene end was trimmed by 4 bases and the J gene end by 2 bases; junction bases not matched to a gene: 7. The CDR3 runs to 14 residues. The CDR3 sequence: CSVAGGGSPYEQYF. In nucleotides, the CDR3 is TGCAGCGTTGCTGGCGGGGGGTCCCCCTACGAGCAGTACTTC.

This clonotype was picked up many times. The chain is built from TRBV4-2 and TRBJ2-2, with 7 nucleotides matching TRBD1. The CDR3 extends over 15 amino acids. Germline V gene sequence: CDR1 LGHNA, CDR2 YNFKEQ. V dropped 4 bases and J dropped 5; count of bases not matched to a gene: 7. The CDR3 loop reads CASSRGTERTGELFF. CDR3 in DNA: TGTGCCAGCAGCCGAGGGACAGAGAGGACCGGGGAGCTGTTTTTT.

This clonotype was detected only a few times. J is TRBJ2-3 and V is TRBV5-1; tentatively, D is TRBD1 (5 bases). The CDR3 is 14 amino acids. V was pared by 4 bases and J by 0 bases, with 9 bases between. The germline V gene has CDR1 SGHRS and CDR2 YFSETQ. The CDR3 region has the DNA TGCGCCAGCAGCCCGACAGCTAGCACAGATACGCAGTATTTT. Its translation: CASSPTASTDTQYF.

This clonotype was observed at least ten times. The V and J genes are TRBV20-1 and TRBJ1-6; no firm D call. V lost 3 bases, J lost 8 bases, and 20 bases lay in between. The CDR3 covers 16 residues. CDR1 DFQATT and CDR2 SNEGSKA come from the germline V gene (reference sequence). The chain's CDR3 is CSAREIDRTDDSPLHF. The CDR3 nucleotides read TGCAGTGCTAGGGAGATCGATAGGACGGACGATTCACCCCTCCACTTT.

The chain's CDR3 is CASSPQTTADTQYF. As DNA, the CDR3 is TGTGCCAGCAGTCCGCAAACGACGGCGGATACGCAGTATTTT. The genes are TRBV2 and TRBJ2-3; D remains ambiguous. CDR3 size: 14 residues. V gave up 5 bases and J gave up 6 bases, with 15 bases separating them. The germline CDR1 and CDR2 sequences are SNHLY and FYNNEI.

J is TRBJ1-5 and V is TRBV28, with D perhaps matching TRBD1 (5 bases). The V gene lost 5 bases and the J gene lost 7 bases, with 15 bases spanning the gap. The CDR3 covers 14 residues. Germline CDR1 MDHEN, CDR2 SYDVKM. The chain's CDR3 is CASSPGRGWQPQHF. DNA of the CDR3: TGTGCCAGCAGTCCAGGGAGGGGATGGCAGCCCCAGCATTTT.

The chain recombines TRBV6-1 with TRBJ2-1, with D unclear. The CDR3 has 14 amino acids. Germline loops: CDR1 MNHNS, CDR2 SASEGT. V was pared by 7 bases and J by 2 bases, with 12 bases between. The CDR3 DNA reads TGTGCCAGCAAGATTGTCATCGCCTACAATGAGCAGTTCTTC. Amino acid sequence: CASKIVIAYNEQFF.

This clonotype was counted a few times. V and J are TRBV12-3 or TRBV12-4 and TRBJ2-7; D gene uncertain. Trimming removed 6 bases from V and 3 bases from J, with 12 bases in between. The CDR3 has 13 residues. The CDR3 sequence: CASSPSRSYEQYF. In DNA, the CDR3 is TGTGCCAGCAGCCCCTCCCGGAGCTACGAGCAGTACTTC.

This clonotype was detected a few times. The rearrangement links TRBV7-9 to TRBJ1-1, with D unclear. Trimming removed 4 bases at V and 3 bases at J, with 18 bases between. The CDR3 consists of 16 residues. CDR1 is SEHNR and CDR2 is FQNEAQ in the germline V gene (reference sequence). CDR3 residues: CASSSGNLGLHTEAFF. The DNA of the CDR3 is TGTGCCAGCAGCTCCGGGAACCTCGGGCTCCACACTGAAGCTTTCTTT.

The genes are TRBV4-3 and TRBJ2-1, with D possibly being TRBD2 (7 bases). The CDR3 runs 18 residues. Trimming left V 1 base short and J 6 bases short, with 22 bases between. The germline V gene encodes CDR1 LGHNA and CDR2 YSLEER. Here the CDR3 DNA reads TGCGCCAGCAGCCAAGTAAGGGGGGGGCTTAGGTCGGTCAATGAGCAGTTCTTC. Translating it yields CASSQVRGGLRSVNEQFF.

This clonotype was counted ten times or more. The chain has TRBV4-1 and TRBJ2-1; perhaps D is TRBD1 or TRBD2 (5 bases each). Germline V CDR1 and CDR2: MGHRA, YSYEKL. This CDR3 has 13 residues. With 5 bases removed from V and 9 bases from J, the gap between germline ends came to 14 bases. The CDR3 nucleotides read TGCGCCAGCAGCGCCCTGGGGGTCTTTGAGCAGTTCTTC. It codes for CASSALGVFEQFF.

The rearrangement uses TRBV10-3 and TRBJ1-4; TRBD1 aligns across 12 bases. V shed 8 bases and J 3 bases; nucleotides not matched to a gene: 10. The germline gives CDR1 ENHRY, CDR2 SYGVKD. The CDR3 is made up of 17 amino acids. CDR3: CAIRGTGGKKANEKLFF. CDR3 nucleotide sequence: TGTGCCATCCGCGGGACAGGGGGCAAGAAGGCTAATGAAAAACTGTTTTTT.